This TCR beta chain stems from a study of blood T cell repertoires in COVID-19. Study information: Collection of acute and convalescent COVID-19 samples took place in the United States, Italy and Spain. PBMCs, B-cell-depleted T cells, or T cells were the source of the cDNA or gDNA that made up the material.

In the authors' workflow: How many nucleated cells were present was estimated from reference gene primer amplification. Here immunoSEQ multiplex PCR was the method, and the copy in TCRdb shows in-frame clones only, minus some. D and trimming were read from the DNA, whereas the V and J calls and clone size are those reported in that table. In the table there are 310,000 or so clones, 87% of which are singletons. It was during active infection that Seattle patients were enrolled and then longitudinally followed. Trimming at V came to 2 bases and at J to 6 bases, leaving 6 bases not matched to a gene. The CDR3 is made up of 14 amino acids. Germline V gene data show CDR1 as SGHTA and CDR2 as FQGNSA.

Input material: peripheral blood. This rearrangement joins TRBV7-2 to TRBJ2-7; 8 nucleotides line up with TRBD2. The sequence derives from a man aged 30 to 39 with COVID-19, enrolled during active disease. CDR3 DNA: TGTGCCAGCAGCTTAAACGGGGGGGAGGGCGAGCAGTACTTC. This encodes CASSLNGGEGEQYF.